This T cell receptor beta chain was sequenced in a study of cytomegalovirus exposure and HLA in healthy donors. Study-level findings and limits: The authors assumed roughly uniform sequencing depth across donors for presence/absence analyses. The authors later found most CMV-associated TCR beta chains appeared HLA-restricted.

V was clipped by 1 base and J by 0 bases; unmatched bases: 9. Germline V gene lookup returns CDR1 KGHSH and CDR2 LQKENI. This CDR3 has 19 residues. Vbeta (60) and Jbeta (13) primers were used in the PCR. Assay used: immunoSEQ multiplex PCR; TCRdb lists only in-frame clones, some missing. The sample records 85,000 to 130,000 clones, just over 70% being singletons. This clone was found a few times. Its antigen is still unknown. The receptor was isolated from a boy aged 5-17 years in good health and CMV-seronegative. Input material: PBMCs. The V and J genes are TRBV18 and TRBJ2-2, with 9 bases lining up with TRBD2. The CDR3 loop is CASSPRLADGFANTGELFF. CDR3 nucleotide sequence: TGTGCCAGCTCACCACGACTAGCGGATGGGTTCGCGAACACCGGGGAGCTGTTTTTT.